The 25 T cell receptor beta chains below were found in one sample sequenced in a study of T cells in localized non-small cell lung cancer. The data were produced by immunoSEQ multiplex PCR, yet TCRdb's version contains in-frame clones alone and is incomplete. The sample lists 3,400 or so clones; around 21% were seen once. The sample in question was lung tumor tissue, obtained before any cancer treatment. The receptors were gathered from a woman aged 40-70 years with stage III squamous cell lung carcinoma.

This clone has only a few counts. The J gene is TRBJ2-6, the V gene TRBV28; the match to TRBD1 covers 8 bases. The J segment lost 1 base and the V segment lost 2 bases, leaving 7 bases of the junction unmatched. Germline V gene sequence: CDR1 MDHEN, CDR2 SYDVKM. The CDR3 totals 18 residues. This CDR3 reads CASSLVRDRTSGANVLTF. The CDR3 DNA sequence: TGTGCCAGCAGTTTAGTTCGGGACAGGACTTCTGGGGCCAACGTCCTGACTTTC.

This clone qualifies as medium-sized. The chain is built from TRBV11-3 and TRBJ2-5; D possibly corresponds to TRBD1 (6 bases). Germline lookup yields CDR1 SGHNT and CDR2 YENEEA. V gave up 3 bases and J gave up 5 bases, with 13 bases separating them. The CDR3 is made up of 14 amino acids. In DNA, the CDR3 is TGTGCCAGCAGCTTCCGGGACAAAACTGAGACCCAGTACTTC. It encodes CASSFRDKTETQYF. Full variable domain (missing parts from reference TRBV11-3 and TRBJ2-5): EAGVVQSPRYKIIEKKQPVAFWCNPISGHNTLYWYLQNLGQGPELLIRYENEEAVDDSQLPKDRFSAERLKGVDSTLKIQPAELGDSAVYLCASSFRDKTETQYFGPGTRLLVL.

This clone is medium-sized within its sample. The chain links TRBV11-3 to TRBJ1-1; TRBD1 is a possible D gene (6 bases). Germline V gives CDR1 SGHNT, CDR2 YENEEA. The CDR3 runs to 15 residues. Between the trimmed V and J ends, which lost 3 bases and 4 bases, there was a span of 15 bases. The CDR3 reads CASSLTGGLGTEAFF. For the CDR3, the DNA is TGTGCCAGCAGCTTGACCGGGGGCTTGGGCACTGAAGCTTTCTTT.

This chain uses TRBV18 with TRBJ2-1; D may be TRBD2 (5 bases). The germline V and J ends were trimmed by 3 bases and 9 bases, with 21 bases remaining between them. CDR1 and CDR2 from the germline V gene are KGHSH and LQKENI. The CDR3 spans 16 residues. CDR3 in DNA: TGTGCCAGCTCACCGCGACCAGCGGACTCTGCGGGTGAGCAGTTCTTC. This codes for CASSPRPADSAGEQFF.

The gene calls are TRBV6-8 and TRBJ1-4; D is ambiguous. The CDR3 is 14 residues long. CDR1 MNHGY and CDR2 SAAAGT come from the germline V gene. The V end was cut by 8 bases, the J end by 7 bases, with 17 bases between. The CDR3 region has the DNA TGTGCCAGCCGACGGACGGCCGGTGGTGAAAAACTGTTTTTT. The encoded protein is CASRRTAGGEKLFF.

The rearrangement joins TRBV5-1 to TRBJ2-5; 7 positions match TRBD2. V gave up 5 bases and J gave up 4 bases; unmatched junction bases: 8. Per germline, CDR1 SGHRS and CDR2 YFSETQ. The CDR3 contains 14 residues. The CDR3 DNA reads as TGCGCCAGCAGAAGTGGGAGGGCCTCAGAGACCCAGTACTTC. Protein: CASRSGRASETQYF.

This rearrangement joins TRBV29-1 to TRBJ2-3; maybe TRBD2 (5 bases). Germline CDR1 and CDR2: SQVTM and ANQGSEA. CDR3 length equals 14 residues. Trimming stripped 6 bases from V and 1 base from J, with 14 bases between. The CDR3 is CSVAGGRGTDTQYF. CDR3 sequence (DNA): TGCAGCGTCGCGGGTGGTAGGGGCACAGATACGCAGTATTTT.

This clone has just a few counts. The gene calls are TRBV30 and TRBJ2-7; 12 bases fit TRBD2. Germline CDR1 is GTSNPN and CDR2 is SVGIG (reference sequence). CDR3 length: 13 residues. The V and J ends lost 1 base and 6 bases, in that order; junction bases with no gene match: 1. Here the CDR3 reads CAWSALAGGEQYF. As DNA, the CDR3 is TGTGCCTGGAGTGCACTAGCGGGAGGCGAGCAGTACTTC.

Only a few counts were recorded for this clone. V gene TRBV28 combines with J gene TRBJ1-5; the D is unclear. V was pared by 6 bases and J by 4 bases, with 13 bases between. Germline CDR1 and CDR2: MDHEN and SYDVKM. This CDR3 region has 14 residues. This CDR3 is CASRSRRGNQPQHF. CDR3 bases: TGTGCCAGCAGGTCCCGTCGGGGAAATCAGCCCCAGCATTTT.

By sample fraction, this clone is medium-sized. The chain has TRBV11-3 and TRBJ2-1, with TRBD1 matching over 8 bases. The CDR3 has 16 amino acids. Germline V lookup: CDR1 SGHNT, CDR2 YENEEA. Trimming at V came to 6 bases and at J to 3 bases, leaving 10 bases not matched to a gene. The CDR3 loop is CASRANTGGSYNEQFF. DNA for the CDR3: TGTGCCAGCAGGGCTAATACAGGGGGTAGCTACAATGAGCAGTTCTTC. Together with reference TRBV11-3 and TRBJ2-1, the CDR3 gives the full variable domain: EAGVVQSPRYKIIEKKQPVAFWCNPISGHNTLYWYLQNLGQGPELLIRYENEEAVDDSQLPKDRFSAERLKGVDSTLKIQPAELGDSAVYLCASRANTGGSYNEQFFGPGTRLTVL.

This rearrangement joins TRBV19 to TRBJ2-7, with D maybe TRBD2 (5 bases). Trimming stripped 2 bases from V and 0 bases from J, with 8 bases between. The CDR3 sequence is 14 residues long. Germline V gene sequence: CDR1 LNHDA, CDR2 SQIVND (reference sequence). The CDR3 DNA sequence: TGTGCCAGTAGTATATCGGGGAGCTCCTACGAGCAGTACTTC. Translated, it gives CASSISGSSYEQYF.

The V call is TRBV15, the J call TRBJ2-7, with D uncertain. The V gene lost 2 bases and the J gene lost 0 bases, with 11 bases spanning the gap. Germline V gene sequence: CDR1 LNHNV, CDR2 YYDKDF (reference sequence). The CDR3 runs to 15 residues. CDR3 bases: TGTGCCACCAGCAGATCCCGAACCGACTCCTACGAGCAGTACTTC. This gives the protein CATSRSRTDSYEQYF.

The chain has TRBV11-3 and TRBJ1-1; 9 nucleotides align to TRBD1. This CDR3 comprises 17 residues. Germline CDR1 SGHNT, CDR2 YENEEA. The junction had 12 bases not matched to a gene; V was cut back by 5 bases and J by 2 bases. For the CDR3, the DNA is TGTGCCAGCAGCCGTGAGCACGGGACAGGGCAAAACACTGAAGCTTTCTTT. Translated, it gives CASSREHGTGQNTEAFF.

The CDR3: CATDTPGRSGNTIYF. For the CDR3, the DNA is TGTGCCACCGACACGCCAGGCCGCTCTGGAAACACCATATATTTT. The chain employs TRBV28 and TRBJ1-3; D is uncertain. The V gene's germline CDR1 is MDHEN and CDR2 SYDVKM. V lost 10 bases to trimming and J lost 0 bases, with 16 bases between them. The CDR3 contains 15 residues.

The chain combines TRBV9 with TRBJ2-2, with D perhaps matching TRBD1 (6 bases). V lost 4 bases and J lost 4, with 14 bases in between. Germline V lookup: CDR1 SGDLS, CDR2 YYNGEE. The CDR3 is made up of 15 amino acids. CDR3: CASSRDIDFTGELFF. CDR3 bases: TGTGCCAGCAGCCGGGACATCGACTTCACCGGGGAGCTGTTTTTT.

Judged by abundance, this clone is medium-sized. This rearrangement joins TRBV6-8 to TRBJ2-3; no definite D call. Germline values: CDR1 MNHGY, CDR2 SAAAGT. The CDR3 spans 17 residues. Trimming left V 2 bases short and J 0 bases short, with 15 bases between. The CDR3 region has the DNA TGTGCCAGCAGTTACCCCCAACCCAGGTCGAGCACAGATACGCAGTATTTT. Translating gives CASSYPQPRSSTDTQYF.

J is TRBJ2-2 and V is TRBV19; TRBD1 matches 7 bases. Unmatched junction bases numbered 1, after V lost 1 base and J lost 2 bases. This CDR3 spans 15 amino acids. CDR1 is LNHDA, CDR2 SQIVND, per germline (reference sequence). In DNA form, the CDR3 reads TGTGCCAGTAGTATAGTAGGGGGCAACACCGGGGAGCTGTTTTTT. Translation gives CASSIVGGNTGELFF.

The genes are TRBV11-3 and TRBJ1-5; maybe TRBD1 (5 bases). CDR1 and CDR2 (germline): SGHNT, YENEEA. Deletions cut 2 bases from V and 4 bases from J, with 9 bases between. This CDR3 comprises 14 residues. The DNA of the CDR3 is TGTGCCAGCAGCTTATGGGGGGTAAATCAGCCCCAGCATTTT. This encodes CASSLWGVNQPQHF.

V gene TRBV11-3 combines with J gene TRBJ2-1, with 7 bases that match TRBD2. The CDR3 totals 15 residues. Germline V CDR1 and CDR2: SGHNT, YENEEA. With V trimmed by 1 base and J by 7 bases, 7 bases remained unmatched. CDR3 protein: CASSLGGRERNEQFF. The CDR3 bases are TGTGCCAGCAGCTTAGGTGGGAGGGAACGAAATGAGCAGTTCTTC.

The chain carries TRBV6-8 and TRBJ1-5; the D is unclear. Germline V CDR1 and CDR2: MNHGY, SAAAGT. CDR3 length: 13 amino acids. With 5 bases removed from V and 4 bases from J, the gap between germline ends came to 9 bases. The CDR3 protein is CASSLSANQPQHF. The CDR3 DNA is TGTGCCAGCAGTCTATCGGCGAATCAGCCCCAGCATTTT.

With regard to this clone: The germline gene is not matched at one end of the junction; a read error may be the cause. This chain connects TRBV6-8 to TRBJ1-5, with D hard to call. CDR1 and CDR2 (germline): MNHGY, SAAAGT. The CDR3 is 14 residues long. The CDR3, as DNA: TGTGCCATCAGTGCAGGAGGGAACAATCAGCCCCAGCATTTT. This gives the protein CAISAGGNNQPQHF.

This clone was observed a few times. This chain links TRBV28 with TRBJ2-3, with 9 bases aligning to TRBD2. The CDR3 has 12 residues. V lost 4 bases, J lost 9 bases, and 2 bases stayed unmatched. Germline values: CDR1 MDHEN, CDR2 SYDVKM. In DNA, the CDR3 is TGTGCCAGCAGTTCTGGACTAGCGACGCAGTATTTT. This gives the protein CASSSGLATQYF.

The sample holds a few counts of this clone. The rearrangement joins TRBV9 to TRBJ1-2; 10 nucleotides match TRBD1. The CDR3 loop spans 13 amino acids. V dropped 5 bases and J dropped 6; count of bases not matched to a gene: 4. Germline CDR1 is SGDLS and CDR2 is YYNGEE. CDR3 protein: CASRLGTGDGYTF. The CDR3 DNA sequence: TGTGCCAGCAGGCTAGGGACAGGGGATGGCTACACCTTC.

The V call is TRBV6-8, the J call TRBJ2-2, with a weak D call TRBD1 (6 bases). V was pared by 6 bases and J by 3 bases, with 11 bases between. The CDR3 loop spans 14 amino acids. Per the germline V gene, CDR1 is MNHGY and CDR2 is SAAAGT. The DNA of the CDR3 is TGTGCCAGCAGGCGGCCAGGGGACACCGGGGAGCTGTTTTTT. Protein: CASRRPGDTGELFF.

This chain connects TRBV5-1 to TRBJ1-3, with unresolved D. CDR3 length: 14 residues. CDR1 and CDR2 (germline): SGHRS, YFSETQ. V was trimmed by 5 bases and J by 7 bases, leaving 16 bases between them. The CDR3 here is CASSTAESRNTIYF. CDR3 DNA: TGCGCCAGCAGTACAGCCGAGTCTCGGAACACCATATATTTT.